This T cell receptor (beta chain) was recorded in a study of blood T cell repertoires in COVID-19. As for the study in general: The cDNA or gDNA used as material had been derived from T cells, B-cell-depleted T cells, or PBMCs.

TCRdb's copy holds only in-frame clones and misses some; the assay was immunoSEQ multiplex PCR. Of around 220,000 clones in the sample, 70% to 90% were seen once. The V gene's germline CDR1 is SGHDT and CDR2 YYEEEE. The V and J ends lost 0 bases and 11 bases respectively, with 11 bases between them. The CDR3 is made up of 13 amino acids. The sequencing input was peripheral blood. The origin of this receptor is a woman between 50 and 59 years old with COVID-19, enrolled during active disease. The rearrangement links TRBV5-6 to TRBJ1-4, with D uncertain. CDR3 nucleotides: TGTGCCAGCAGCTTGGCCGGGGTAGACAAACTGTTTTTT. Encoded protein: CASSLAGVDKLFF. Combining the CDR3 with reference TRBV5-6 and TRBJ1-4 gives the whole variable domain DAGVTQSPTHLIKTRGQQVTLRCSPKSGHDTVSWYQQALGQGPQFIFQYYEEEERQRGNFPDRFSGHQFPNYSSELNVNALLLGDSALYLCASSLAGVDKLFFGSGTQLSVL.